This T cell receptor beta chain was obtained from a study of cytomegalovirus exposure and HLA in healthy donors. In the case of this clone: Its antigen is not identified.

Trimming stripped 6 bases from V and 8 bases from J, with 19 bases between. The CDR3 contains 15 residues. Germline assignment: CDR1 MNHEY and CDR2 SVGAGI. The donors were part of the 120-subject validation cohort, which stood apart from the roughly 670-subject first cohort. Whole-study findings and limits: First-cohort TCR clusters tended to co-occur in the 90 to 150 validation repertoires, a later analysis found. Among the CMV-associated chains, a few were confirmed in vitro as specific for CMV antigens.

Produced via immunoSEQ multiplex PCR; TCRdb's table is partial and in-frame only. The sample shows around 130,000 clones, around 85% of them seen only once. The chain carries TRBV6-5 and TRBJ1-4; a possible D gene is TRBD1 (6 bases). The sample comprised PBMCs. The receptor comes from a woman in her twenties or thirties in good health and CMV-seronegative. CDR3 sequence: CASRPLDRLREKLFF. The CDR3 bases are TGTGCCAGCAGACCACTCGACAGGCTTCGGGAAAAACTGTTTTTT.